The 24 T cell receptor beta chains below all came from one sample that was sequenced in a study of T cell responses to AZD1222 COVID-19 vaccine. Generated by immunoSEQ multiplex PCR, the TCRdb table keeps only in-frame clones and is missing some. The sample lists tens of thousands of clones; around nine tenths were seen once. The source was peripheral blood, collected on day 0 of AZD1222 vaccination. All receptors derive from an adult in good health.

A single count supports this clone. V usage is TRBV7-9 and J usage is TRBJ1-2; no definite D call. CDR1 and CDR2 from the germline V gene are SEHNR and FQNEAQ (reference sequence). The CDR3 loop spans 13 amino acids. Between the trimmed V and J ends, which lost 1 base and 7 bases, there was a span of 10 bases. This CDR3 is CASSLDGRGGYTF. In nucleotides, the CDR3 is TGTGCCAGCAGCTTAGACGGACGGGGTGGCTACACCTTC.

DNA of the CDR3: TGTGCCAGCAGTTATTTCGGACAGTTCGGAAACACCATATATTTT. Its translation is CASSYFGQFGNTIYF. The chain employs TRBV6-2 or TRBV6-3 and TRBJ1-3; possible D gene TRBD1, 6 bases. CDR3 length equals 15 residues. Germline V gene lookup returns CDR1 MNHEY and CDR2 SVGEGT. V dropped 3 bases and J dropped 4 bases, with 13 bases sitting between them.

The chain employs TRBV4-2 and TRBJ1-1; D is uncertain. There are 14 residues in the CDR3. Trimming took 3 bases from V and 1 from J, leaving 9 bases between them. Germline values: CDR1 LGHNA, CDR2 YNFKEQ. CDR3 sequence: CASSHVAGNTEAFF. The CDR3 bases are TGTGCCAGCAGCCACGTGGCAGGGAACACTGAAGCTTTCTTT.

This clone showed up many times. This chain links TRBV7-8 with TRBJ1-2; TRBD1 matches 9 bases. The CDR3 spans 15 residues. J lost 4 bases, V lost 4 bases, and 7 bases had no gene match. Looked up from germline, CDR1 is SGHVS and CDR2 is FQNEAQ. DNA of the CDR3: TGTGCCAGCAGCTCTATAGGACAGGGGATCTATGGCTACACCTTC. Protein: CASSSIGQGIYGYTF.

This clone was counted a few times. The chain couples TRBV11-2 to TRBJ1-3; no clear D. CDR3 length: 14 amino acids. Germline loops: CDR1 SGHAT, CDR2 FQNNGV. Trimming removed 1 base at V and 3 bases at J, with 7 bases between. CDR3 amino acids: CASSLAIFGNTIYF. CDR3 nucleotides: TGTGCCAGCAGCTTAGCCATATTTGGAAACACCATATATTTT.

The J gene is TRBJ2-7, the V gene TRBV7-8, with D perhaps being TRBD1 or TRBD2 (6 bases each). The V gene lost 4 bases and the J gene lost 4 bases, with 20 bases spanning the gap. CDR1 is SGHVS, CDR2 FQNEAQ, per germline. This CDR3 is 16 amino acids long. CDR3 region: CASSSTWGAYDYEQYF. The DNA of the CDR3 is TGTGCCAGCAGCTCCACGTGGGGGGCTTATGATTACGAGCAGTACTTC.

In its sample, this clone was seen once. The V call is TRBV2, the J call TRBJ2-3; 7 positions match TRBD1. This CDR3 is built from 15 residues. J gave up 1 base and V 6 bases, and 7 bases lay outside the gene matches. The germline gives CDR1 SNHLY, CDR2 FYNNEI. CDR3 nucleotides: TGTGCCAGCAGGCCAGACAGGGTTGGCACAGATACGCAGTATTTT. Residues: CASRPDRVGTDTQYF.

The chain joins TRBV5-4 to TRBJ2-7, with 9 nucleotides matching TRBD1. With 0 bases clipped from V and 7 bases from J, the junction kept 8 bases outside the gene matches. CDR3 length: 15 amino acids. CDR1 and CDR2 (germline): SGHNT, YYREEE (reference sequence). The CDR3 DNA sequence: TGTGCCAGCAGCTTGGCGGGGGACAGGGCTCGGGAGCAGTACTTC. Translating gives CASSLAGDRAREQYF.

The DNA for the CDR3 is TGCGCCAGCAGTTCGGACGGAGGGTGGTCAGATACGCAGTATTTT. The encoded protein is CASSSDGGWSDTQYF. The V gene is TRBV5-1, the J gene TRBJ2-3; D is possibly TRBD2 (6 bases). This CDR3 region has 15 residues. With 5 bases removed from V and 4 bases from J, the gap between germline ends came to 17 bases. Germline-derived CDR1 and CDR2 are SGHRS and YFSETQ.

This chain uses TRBV6-6 with TRBJ2-7; D remains ambiguous. V lost 6 bases and J 7 bases, leaving 13 bases between the germline ends. Germline V lookup: CDR1 MNHNY, CDR2 SVGAGI (reference sequence). The CDR3 is made up of 12 amino acids. CDR3 nucleotides: TGTGCCAGCAGCACTCTTTCTACTGAGCAGTACTTC. Amino acids: CASSTLSTEQYF.

V usage is TRBV7-8 and J usage is TRBJ1-6, with 9 bases aligning to TRBD1. With V trimmed by 4 bases and J by 0 bases, 4 bases remained unmatched. Germline values: CDR1 SGHVS, CDR2 FQNEAQ. The CDR3 spans 17 residues. The CDR3, as DNA: TGTGCCAGCAGCTGGACAGGGGCCCGCTCCTATAATTCACCCCTCCACTTT. Translation: CASSWTGARSYNSPLHF. Combining the CDR3 with reference TRBV7-8 and TRBJ1-6 gives the whole variable domain GAGVSQSPRYKVAKRGQDVALRCDPISGHVSLFWYQQALGQGPEFLTYFQNEAQLDKSGLPSDRFFAERPEGSVSTLKIQRTQQEDSAVYLCASSWTGARSYNSPLHFGNGTRLTVT.

The chain recombines TRBV7-3 with TRBJ2-1; 10 positions match TRBD2. The V gene end was trimmed by 5 bases and the J gene end by 9 bases; junction bases not matched to a gene: 10. The germline CDR1 and CDR2 sequences are SGHTA and FQGTGA. The CDR3 has 15 amino acids. The CDR3 protein is CASSVGTSVQSEQFF. CDR3 coding DNA: TGTGCCAGCAGCGTCGGGACTAGCGTGCAGAGTGAGCAGTTCTTC.

This clone was detected only a few times. V usage is TRBV5-1 and J usage is TRBJ1-1, with D perhaps matching TRBD1 (5 bases). The CDR3 runs to 14 residues. V lost 3 bases and J 1 base, leaving 10 bases between the germline ends. Per germline, CDR1 SGHRS and CDR2 YFSETQ. The CDR3 spells CASSSQGGNTEAFF. The CDR3 DNA follows: TGCGCCAGCAGCTCCCAGGGAGGGAACACTGAAGCTTTCTTT.

The gene calls are TRBV6-2 or TRBV6-3 and TRBJ1-5; no clear D. The germline CDR1 and CDR2 sequences are MNHEY and SVGEGT. Trimming took off 6 bases at V and 2 bases at J, with 11 bases between the two ends. There are 14 residues in the CDR3. CDR3 region: CASSRPPGNQPQHF. The CDR3 nucleotides are TGTGCCAGCAGCCGTCCTCCGGGCAATCAGCCCCAGCATTTT.

This clone was counted once. This rearrangement joins TRBV5-4 to TRBJ1-6; TRBD1 matches 10 bases. With 1 base clipped from V and 9 bases from J, the junction kept 7 bases outside the gene matches. Germline V lookup: CDR1 SGHNT, CDR2 YYREEE (reference sequence). The CDR3 contains 16 residues. The CDR3 DNA is TGTGCCAGCAGCTTGCCGACAGGGGGCATGGCTTCACCCCTCCACTTT. It encodes CASSLPTGGMASPLHF.

The chain links TRBV19 to TRBJ1-5; a possible D gene is TRBD1 (6 bases). Germline V gives CDR1 LNHDA, CDR2 SQIVND (reference sequence). This CDR3 region has 14 residues. V lost 7 bases, J lost 9 bases, and 19 bases lay in between. CDR3 DNA sequence: TGTGCCAGTACCAGTCAAGGGGGTCGAGCGCCCCAGCATTTT. Encoded protein: CASTSQGGRAPQHF.

The chain carries TRBV7-2 and TRBJ1-1, with D maybe TRBD1 (5 bases). This CDR3 has 14 amino acids. The germline gives CDR1 SGHTA, CDR2 FQGNSA. Trimming took 4 bases from V and 0 from J, leaving 9 bases between them. The CDR3 reads CASSSGLLNTEAFF. The CDR3 coding sequence is TGTGCCAGCAGCTCGGGACTTCTGAACACTGAAGCTTTCTTT.

This chain uses TRBV4-3 with TRBJ1-2; no reliable D call. Germline values: CDR1 LGHNA, CDR2 YSLEER. The CDR3 length is 14 residues. V gave up 1 base and J gave up 4 bases, with 10 bases separating them. The CDR3 sequence is CASSQGPESYGYTF. In nucleotides, the CDR3 is TGCGCCAGCAGCCAAGGCCCAGAGAGCTATGGCTACACCTTC.

This clone appeared a single time. The chain links TRBV7-2 to TRBJ2-7; 7 bases agree with TRBD2. The ends lost 2 bases at V and 5 bases at J; junction bases unmatched: 9. Germline CDR1 reads SGHTA; CDR2 reads FQGNSA. The CDR3 is 15 amino acids. CDR3 bases: TGTGCCAGCAGCTTACAGGCTACCCGGGGGGACGAGCAGTACTTC. Its translation is CASSLQATRGDEQYF.

CDR3 amino acids: CASTLRGRDTEAFF. DNA for the CDR3: TGTGCCAGTACCTTAAGGGGGAGGGACACTGAAGCTTTCTTT. The chain links TRBV19 to TRBJ1-1; D is perhaps TRBD1 (6 bases). CDR3 length: 14 residues. The V end was cut by 7 bases, the J end by 3 bases, with 15 bases between. Germline V gene sequence: CDR1 LNHDA, CDR2 SQIVND (reference sequence). The complete variable domain, with remaining parts taken from reference TRBV19 and TRBJ1-1, reads DGGITQSPKYLFRKEGQNVTLSCEQNLNHDAMYWYRQDPGQGLRLIYYSQIVNDFQKGDIAEGYSVSREKKESFPLTVTSAQKNPTAFYLCASTLRGRDTEAFFGQGTRLTVV.

V and J are TRBV4-2 and TRBJ2-2; TRBD1 matches at 12 bases. Germline CDR1 is LGHNA and CDR2 is YNFKEQ. Germline trimming cut 4 bases from V and 5 bases from J; bases unmatched to any gene: 2. The CDR3 extends over 15 amino acids. In DNA, the CDR3 is TGTGCCAGCAGCCCGGGACAGGGGGCTACCGGGGAGCTGTTTTTT. Translating it yields CASSPGQGATGELFF.

The V and J genes are TRBV4-3 and TRBJ2-3; D is perhaps TRBD2 (5 bases). V was shortened by 1 base and J by 2 bases, with 7 bases between the two germline ends. This CDR3 region has 14 residues. Germline V gene sequence: CDR1 LGHNA, CDR2 YSLEER. The CDR3 bases are TGCGCCAGCAGCCAAGGAGGGTCCACAGATACGCAGTATTTT. This sequence encodes CASSQGGSTDTQYF.

V usage is TRBV5-8 and J usage is TRBJ2-3; 12 bases align to TRBD2. The germline CDR1 and CDR2 sequences are SGHTS and YDEGEE. The V and J ends lost 3 bases and 4 bases, in that order; junction bases with no gene match: 6. CDR3 length: 16 residues. Written as DNA, the CDR3 is TGTGCCAGCAGCTCCGGACTAGCGGGGAGGGCAGATACGCAGTATTTT. It is translated as CASSSGLAGRADTQYF.

This sequence joins TRBV7-2 and TRBJ2-7; 9 bases line up with TRBD2. Germline loops: CDR1 SGHTA, CDR2 FQGNSA. The V segment lost 3 bases and the J segment 0 bases; nucleotides outside the gene matches: 6. The CDR3 spans 16 residues. CDR3 residues: CASSFGLAGHSYEQYF. The CDR3 DNA follows: TGTGCCAGCAGCTTTGGCCTAGCGGGACACTCCTACGAGCAGTACTTC.